The entry below describes one T cell receptor (beta chain). Its target is unknown. These data originate in a study of OX40 agonist ivuxolimab in advanced cancers. Whole-study findings and limits: Mean expanded clone counts were higher in CD8+ than CD4+ T cells. Among the lowest peripheral clonal expansion occurred in 0.1-3.0 mg/kg partial responders.

CDR3 length: 18 residues. Trimming took 3 bases from V and 4 from J; bases not matched to a gene: 18. Germline CDR1 is SGHKS and CDR2 is YYEKEE (reference sequence). The repertoire was sequenced with immunoSEQ multiplex PCR; TCRdb's copy has only in-frame clones and lacks some. The repertoire has around 78,000 clones, 80% to 90% of them found once; the top ten carry more than 0.8%. The source of this sequence is an adult with an advanced solid tumor such as melanoma, head and neck, liver or kidney cancer. This sample comprised CD4+ or CD8+ T cells sorted from blood, obtained in a trial of the OX40 agonist ivuxolimab. The gene calls are TRBV5-5 and TRBJ2-7, with TRBD2 matching over 8 bases. This CDR3 is CASSSPLRGGGRWYEQYF. CDR3 nucleotide sequence: TGTGCCAGCAGCTCGCCCTTGAGGGGCGGGGGGCGATGGTACGAGCAGTACTTC.